Included here is one T cell receptor beta chain sequence, with context. What it binds is unknown. The sample belongs to a study of cytomegalovirus exposure and HLA in healthy donors. Study-level points and caveats: Across donors, presence/absence analyses took sequencing depth to be roughly uniform. When a later analysis was performed, an Asian-associated ancestry cluster reportedly had fewer N-insertions than the approximately 690-donor mean. Earlier analysis found most TCR beta V segments productive about 87% or about 30% of the time. In a later analysis, approximately 15,000 TCR beta sequences were associated with HLA alleles at 0.05 false discovery rate.

The V gene's germline CDR1 is KGHSH and CDR2 LQKENI. Trimming stripped 3 bases from V and 5 bases from J, with 16 bases between. The CDR3 totals 16 residues. PCR employed 60 Vbeta and 13 Jbeta primers. TCRdb's table, derived via immunoSEQ multiplex PCR, lists solely in-frame clones and lacks some. The table includes 150,000 to 200,000 clones, about 82% detected once. This TCR was recovered from a woman aged 45 to 65 in good health and CMV-seronegative. This chain uses TRBV18 with TRBJ2-2, with a weak D call TRBD2 (6 bases). Sequencing was done on a sample of PBMCs. DNA for the CDR3: TGTGCCAGCTCACCGGTTATAGGGAGGCCGACCGGGGAGCTGTTTTTT. Translating it yields CASSPVIGRPTGELFF.